The clone carrying this T cell receptor (beta chain) was counted between two and nine times. Its antigen is not identified. The data derive from a study of cytomegalovirus exposure and HLA in healthy donors. Both 60 Vbeta primers and 13 Jbeta primers went into the PCR. In the authors' methods: The authors later counted roughly 76 million unique TCR beta chains, 9.5 million to 11 million of them shared. This table comes from immunoSEQ multiplex PCR, and its TCRdb copy is limited to in-frame clones, with some not included. V and J calls and clone size are given by that table; D and trimming were obtained from the DNA. Here the sample spans fewer than 200,000 clones, almost 80% being singletons. The CDR3 length is 14 residues. Germline CDR1 is MNHEY and CDR2 is SMNVEV (reference sequence). V was cut by 0 bases and J by 4 bases, with 9 bases left in between. Findings and limits, study-wide: According to an earlier analysis, most TCR beta V segments yielded productive rearrangements about 87% or about 30% of the time. According to a later analysis, donors in an Asian-associated ancestry cluster reportedly had fewer N-insertions than the roughly 720-donor mean. One cluster of highly shared sequence variants probably arose as a sequencing artifact.

This receptor was taken from a man between 40 and 49 years old in good health and CMV-seropositive. Input material: PBMCs. The chain recombines TRBV27 with TRBJ1-1; D ambiguous. The CDR3 DNA sequence: TGTGCCAGCAGTTTATCAGGGCGGGGCACTGAAGCTTTCTTT. It is translated as CASSLSGRGTEAFF.